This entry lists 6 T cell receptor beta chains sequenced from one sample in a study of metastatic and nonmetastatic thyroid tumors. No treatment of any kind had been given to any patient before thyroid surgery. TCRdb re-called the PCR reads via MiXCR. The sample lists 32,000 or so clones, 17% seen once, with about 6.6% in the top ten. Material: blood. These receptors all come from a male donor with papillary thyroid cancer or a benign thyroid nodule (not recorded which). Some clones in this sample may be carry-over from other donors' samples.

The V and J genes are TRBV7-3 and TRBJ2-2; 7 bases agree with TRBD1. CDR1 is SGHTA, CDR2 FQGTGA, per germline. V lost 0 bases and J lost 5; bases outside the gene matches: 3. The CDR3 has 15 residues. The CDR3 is CASSLTPGGTGELFF. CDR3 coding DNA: TGTGCCAGCAGCTTAACGCCAGGGGGTACCGGGGAGCTGTTTTTT.

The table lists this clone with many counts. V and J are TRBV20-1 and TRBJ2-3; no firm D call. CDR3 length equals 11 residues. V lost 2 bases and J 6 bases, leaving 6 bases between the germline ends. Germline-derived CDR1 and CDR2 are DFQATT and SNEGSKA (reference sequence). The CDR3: CSARFADTQYF. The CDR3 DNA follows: TGCAGTGCTAGATTTGCGGATACGCAGTATTTT.

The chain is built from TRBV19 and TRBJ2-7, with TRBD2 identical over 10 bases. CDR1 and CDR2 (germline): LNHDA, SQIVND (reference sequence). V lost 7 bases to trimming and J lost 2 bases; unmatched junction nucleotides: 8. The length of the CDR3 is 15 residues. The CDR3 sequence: CASNPSGGNAYEQYF. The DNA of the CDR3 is TGTGCCAGTAACCCTAGCGGGGGAAATGCCTACGAGCAGTACTTC.

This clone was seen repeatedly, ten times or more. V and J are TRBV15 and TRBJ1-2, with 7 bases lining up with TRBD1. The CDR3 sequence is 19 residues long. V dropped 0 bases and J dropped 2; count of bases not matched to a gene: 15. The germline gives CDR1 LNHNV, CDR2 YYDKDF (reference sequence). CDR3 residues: CATSRDYTGQKHPNYGYTF. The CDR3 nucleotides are TGTGCCACCAGCAGAGATTATACGGGACAGAAGCACCCCAACTATGGCTACACCTTC.

CDR3: CASSQEVGLAGGFSYNEQFF. The CDR3 nucleotides are TGTGCCAGCAGCCAAGAAGTTGGTCTAGCGGGGGGTTTTTCCTACAATGAGCAGTTCTTC. This chain connects TRBV4-2 to TRBJ2-1; 11 bases are a match to TRBD2. Trimming took 0 bases from V and 1 from J; bases not matched to a gene: 11. The CDR3 has 20 amino acids. Per germline, CDR1 LGHNA and CDR2 YNFKEQ.

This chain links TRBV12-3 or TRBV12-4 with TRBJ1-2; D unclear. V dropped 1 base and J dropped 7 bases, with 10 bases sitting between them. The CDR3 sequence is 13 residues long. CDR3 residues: CASSLDWSSGYTF. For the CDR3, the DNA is TGTGCCAGCAGTTTAGACTGGAGTAGTGGCTACACCTTC.